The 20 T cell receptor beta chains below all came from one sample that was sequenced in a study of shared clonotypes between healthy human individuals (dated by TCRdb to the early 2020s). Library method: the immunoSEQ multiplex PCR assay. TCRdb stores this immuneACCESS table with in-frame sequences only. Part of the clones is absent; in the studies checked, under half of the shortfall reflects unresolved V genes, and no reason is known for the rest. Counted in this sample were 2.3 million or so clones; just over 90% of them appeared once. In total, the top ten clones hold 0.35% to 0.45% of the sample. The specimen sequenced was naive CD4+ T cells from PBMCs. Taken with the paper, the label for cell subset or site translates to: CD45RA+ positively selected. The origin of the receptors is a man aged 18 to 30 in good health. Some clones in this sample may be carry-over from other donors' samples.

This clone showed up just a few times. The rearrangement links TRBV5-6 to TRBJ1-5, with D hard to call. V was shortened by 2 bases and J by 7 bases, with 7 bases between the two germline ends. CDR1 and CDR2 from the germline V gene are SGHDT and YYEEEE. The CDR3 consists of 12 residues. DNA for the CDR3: TGTGCCAGCAGCTTCGGCGAACAGCCCCAGCATTTT. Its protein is CASSFGEQPQHF.

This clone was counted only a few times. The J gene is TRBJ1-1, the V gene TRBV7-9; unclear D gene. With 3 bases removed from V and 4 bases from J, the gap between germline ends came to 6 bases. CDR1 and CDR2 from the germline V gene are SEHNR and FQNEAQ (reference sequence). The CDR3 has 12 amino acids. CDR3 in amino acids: CASSFGSTEAFF. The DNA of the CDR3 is TGTGCCAGCAGCTTCGGGTCCACTGAAGCTTTCTTT. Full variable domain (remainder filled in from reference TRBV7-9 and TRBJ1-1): DTGVSQNPRHKITKRGQNVTFRCDPISEHNRLYWYRQTLGQGPEFLTYFQNEAQLEKSRLLSDRFSAERPKGSFSTLEIQRTEQGDSAMYLCASSFGSTEAFFGQGTRLTVV.

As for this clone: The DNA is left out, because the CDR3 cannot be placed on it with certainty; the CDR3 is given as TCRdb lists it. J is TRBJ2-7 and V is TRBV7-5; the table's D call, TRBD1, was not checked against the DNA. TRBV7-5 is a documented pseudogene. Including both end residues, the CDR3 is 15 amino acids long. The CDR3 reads CARSLSGYRCYEQYF.

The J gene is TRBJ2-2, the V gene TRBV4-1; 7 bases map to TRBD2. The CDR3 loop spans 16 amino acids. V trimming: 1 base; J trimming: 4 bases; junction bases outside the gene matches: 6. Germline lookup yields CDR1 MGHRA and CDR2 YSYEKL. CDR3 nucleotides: TGCGCCAGCAGCCAAGCCGGGGGGTTGATCACCGGGGAGCTGTTTTTT. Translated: CASSQAGGLITGELFF.

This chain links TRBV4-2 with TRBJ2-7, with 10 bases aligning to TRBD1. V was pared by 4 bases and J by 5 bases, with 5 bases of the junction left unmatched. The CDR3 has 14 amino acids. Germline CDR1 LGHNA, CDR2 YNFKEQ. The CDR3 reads CASSPGQGIHEQYF. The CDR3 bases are TGTGCCAGCAGCCCGGGACAGGGGATACACGAGCAGTACTTC.

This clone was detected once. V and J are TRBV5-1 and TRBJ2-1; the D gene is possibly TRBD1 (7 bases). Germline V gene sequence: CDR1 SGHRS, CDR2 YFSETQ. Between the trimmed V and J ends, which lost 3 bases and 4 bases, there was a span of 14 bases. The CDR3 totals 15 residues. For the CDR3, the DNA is TGCGCCAGCAGCTCGACACAGGGGACTTACAATGAGCAGTTCTTC. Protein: CASSSTQGTYNEQFF.

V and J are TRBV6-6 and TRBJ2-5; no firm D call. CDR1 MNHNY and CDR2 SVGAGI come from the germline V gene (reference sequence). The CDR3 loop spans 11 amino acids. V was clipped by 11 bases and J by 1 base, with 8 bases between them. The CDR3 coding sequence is TGTGCCGCCTCCGGCCAAGAGACCCAGTACTTC. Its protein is CAASGQETQYF.

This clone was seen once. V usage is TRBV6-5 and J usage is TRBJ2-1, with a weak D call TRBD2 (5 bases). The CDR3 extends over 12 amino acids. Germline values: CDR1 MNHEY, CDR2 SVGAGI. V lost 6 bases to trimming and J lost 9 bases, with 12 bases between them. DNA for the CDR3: TGTGCCAGCAGCACAAGTCGGGGTGAGCAGTTCTTC. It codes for CASSTSRGEQFF.

CDR3 protein: CAISPSGTGETQYF. In nucleotides, the CDR3 is TGTGCCATCAGCCCATCCGGGACGGGGGAGACCCAGTACTTC. This chain joins TRBV10-3 and TRBJ2-5; the D gene could be TRBD1 or TRBD2 (5 bases each). The CDR3 runs 14 residues. CDR1 and CDR2 from the germline V gene are ENHRY and SYGVKD. The V end was cut by 6 bases, the J end by 5 bases, with 16 bases between.

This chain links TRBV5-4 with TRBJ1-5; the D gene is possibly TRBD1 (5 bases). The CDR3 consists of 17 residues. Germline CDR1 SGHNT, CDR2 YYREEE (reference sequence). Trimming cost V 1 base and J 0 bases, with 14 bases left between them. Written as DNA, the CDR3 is TGTGCCAGCAGCTTGTACGGGGGTCTAGGTAGCAATCAGCCCCAGCATTTT. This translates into CASSLYGGLGSNQPQHF.

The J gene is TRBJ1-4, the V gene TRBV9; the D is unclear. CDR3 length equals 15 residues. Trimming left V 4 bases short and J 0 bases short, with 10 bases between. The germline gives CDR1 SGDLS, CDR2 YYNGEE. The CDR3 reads CASSSHVATNEKLFF. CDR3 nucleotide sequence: TGTGCCAGCAGCTCGCACGTAGCAACTAATGAAAAACTGTTTTTT.

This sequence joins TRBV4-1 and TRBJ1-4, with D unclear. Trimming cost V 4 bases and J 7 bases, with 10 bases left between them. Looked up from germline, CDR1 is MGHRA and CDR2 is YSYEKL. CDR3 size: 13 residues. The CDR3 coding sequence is TGCGCCAGCAGCCTAGTAATCGGTGAAAAACTGTTTTTT. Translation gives CASSLVIGEKLFF.

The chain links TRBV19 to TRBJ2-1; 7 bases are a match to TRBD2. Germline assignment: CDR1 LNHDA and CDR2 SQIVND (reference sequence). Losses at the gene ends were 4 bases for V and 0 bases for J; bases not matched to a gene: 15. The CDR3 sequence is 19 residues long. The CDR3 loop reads CASSRALAAPLGSYNEQFF. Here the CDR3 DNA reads TGTGCCAGTAGTAGGGCTCTAGCGGCTCCCTTGGGCTCCTACAATGAGCAGTTCTTC.

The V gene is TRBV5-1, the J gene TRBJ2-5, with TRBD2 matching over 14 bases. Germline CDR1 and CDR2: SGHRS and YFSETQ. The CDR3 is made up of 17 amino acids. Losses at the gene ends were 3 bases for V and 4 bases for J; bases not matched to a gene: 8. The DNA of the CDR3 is TGCGCCAGCAGCTGGGAGACTAGCGGGAGGGCGCGAGAGACCCAGTACTTC. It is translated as CASSWETSGRARETQYF.

CDR3 bases: TGTGCCAGCACTCCTCCCGGGGGGAAACTGTTTTTT. It is translated as CASTPPGGKLFF. V gene TRBV25-1 combines with J gene TRBJ1-4; weak D call: TRBD1 (5 bases). Trimming left V 7 bases short and J 11 bases short, with 14 bases between. The germline gives CDR1 MGHDK, CDR2 SYGVNS. The CDR3 contains 12 residues.

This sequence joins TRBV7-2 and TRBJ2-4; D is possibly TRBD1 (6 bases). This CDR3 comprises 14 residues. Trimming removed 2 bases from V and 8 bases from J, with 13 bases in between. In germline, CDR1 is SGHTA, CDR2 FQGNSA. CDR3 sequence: CASSLRPRTDIQYF. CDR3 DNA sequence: TGTGCCAGCAGCTTAAGGCCACGGACAGACATTCAGTACTTC. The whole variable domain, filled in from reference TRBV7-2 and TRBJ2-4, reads GAGVSQSPSNKVTEKGKDVELRCDPISGHTALYWYRQSLGQGLEFLIYFQGNSAPDKSGLPSDRFSAERTGGSVSTLTIQRTQQEDSAVYLCASSLRPRTDIQYFGAGTRLSVL.

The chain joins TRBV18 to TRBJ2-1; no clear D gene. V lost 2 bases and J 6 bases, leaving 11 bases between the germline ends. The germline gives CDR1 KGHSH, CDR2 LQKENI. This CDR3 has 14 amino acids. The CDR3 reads CASSPWVNRNEQFF. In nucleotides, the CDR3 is TGTGCCAGCTCACCATGGGTCAATCGCAATGAGCAGTTCTTC.

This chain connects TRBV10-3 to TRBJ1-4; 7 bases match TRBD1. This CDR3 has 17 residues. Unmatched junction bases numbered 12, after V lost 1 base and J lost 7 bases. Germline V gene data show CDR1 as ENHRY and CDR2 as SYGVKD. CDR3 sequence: CAISEWYIGTASEKLFF. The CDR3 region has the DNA TGTGCCATCAGTGAGTGGTATATCGGGACAGCAAGTGAAAAACTGTTTTTT.

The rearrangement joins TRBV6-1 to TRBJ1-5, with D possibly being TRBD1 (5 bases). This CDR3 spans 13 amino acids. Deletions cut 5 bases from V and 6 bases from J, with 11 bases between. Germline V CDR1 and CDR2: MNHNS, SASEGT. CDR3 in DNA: TGTGCCAGCAGTCATGGGACTAGTCAGCCCCAGCATTTT. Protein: CASSHGTSQPQHF.

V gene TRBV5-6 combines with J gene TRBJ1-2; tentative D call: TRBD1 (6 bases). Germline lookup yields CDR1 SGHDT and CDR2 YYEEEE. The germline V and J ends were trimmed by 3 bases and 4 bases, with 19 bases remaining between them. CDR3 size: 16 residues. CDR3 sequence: CASSSSRQDNGYGYTF. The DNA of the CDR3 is TGTGCCAGCAGCTCTAGCAGACAGGATAACGGCTATGGCTACACCTTC. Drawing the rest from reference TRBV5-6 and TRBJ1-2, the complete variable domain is DAGVTQSPTHLIKTRGQQVTLRCSPKSGHDTVSWYQQALGQGPQFIFQYYEEEERQRGNFPDRFSGHQFPNYSSELNVNALLLGDSALYLCASSSSRQDNGYGYTFGSGTRLTVV.